What follows are 26 T cell receptor beta chains derived from one specimen sequenced in a study of shared clonotypes between healthy human individuals (dated by TCRdb to 2020 to 2022). Library prep was done by the immunoSEQ multiplex PCR assay. TCRdb mirrors the immuneACCESS table, restricted to in-frame sequences. Some clones are absent from its copies; in checked studies, under half trace to an unresolved V gene, and the reason for the others is unknown. The sample contains about 510,000 clones, over 60% of them found a single time. The ten largest clones take up approximately 13% of the sample. The sequencing sample was made of PBMCs. Receptor source: a woman aged 40 to 50 in good health. Some clones in this sample may be carry-over from other donors' samples.

The chain links TRBV10-3 to TRBJ2-1; TRBD2 agrees at 7 bases. V lost 1 base and J lost 8; bases outside the gene matches: 8. CDR1 and CDR2 from the germline V gene are ENHRY and SYGVKD. The length of the CDR3 is 15 residues. CDR3 sequence: CAISELEGGLDEQFF. CDR3 sequence (DNA): TGTGCCATCAGTGAGTTGGAGGGAGGGCTCGATGAGCAGTTCTTC.

This chain joins TRBV4-2 and TRBJ2-3, with 9 bases lining up with TRBD2. The CDR3 covers 15 residues. In germline, CDR1 is LGHNA, CDR2 YNFKEQ. The junction had 3 bases not matched to a gene; V was cut back by 2 bases and J by 3 bases. CDR3 coding DNA: TGTGCCAGCAGCCAAAGGGGACTAGCAACAGATACGCAGTATTTT. This sequence encodes CASSQRGLATDTQYF.

CDR3 sequence: CASSVAGVLGNEQFF. CDR3 coding DNA: TGTGCCAGCAGTGTAGCGGGAGTACTGGGTAATGAGCAGTTCTTC. The rearrangement joins TRBV6-4 to TRBJ2-1; 9 positions match TRBD2. The V gene end was trimmed by 4 bases and the J gene end by 7 bases; junction bases not matched to a gene: 8. This CDR3 is 15 amino acids long. Germline CDR1 is MRHNA and CDR2 is SNTAGT.

This chain connects TRBV11-3 to TRBJ2-7; 8 bases line up with TRBD2. CDR1 and CDR2 from the germline V gene are SGHNT and YENEEA. The trim removed 1 base at V and 3 bases at J, leaving 5 bases unmatched. The CDR3 consists of 15 residues. The CDR3 coding sequence is TGTGCCAGCAGCTTAGCCGTAGCGGGGATCTACGAGCAGTACTTC. The encoded protein is CASSLAVAGIYEQYF.

Remarks on this clone: The sample carries other DNA sequences with the same CDR3. The chain uses TRBV6-4 and TRBJ2-3; TRBD2 might be the D (5 bases). Germline CDR1 MRHNA, CDR2 SNTAGT. The length of the CDR3 is 15 residues. Trimming took off 2 bases at V and 0 bases at J, with 9 bases between the two ends. The CDR3 spells CASSDVAGSTDTQYF. CDR3 DNA: TGTGCCAGCAGTGACGTTGCGGGTAGCACAGATACGCAGTATTTT.

The V call is TRBV21-1, the J call TRBJ1-5; the D call TRBD1 from the table was never checked on the DNA. TRBV21-1 counts as a pseudogene. The CDR3 extends over 17 amino acids. The CDR3 reads CASSTPSDSDSNQPQHF. CDR3 bases: TGTGCCAGCAGCACCCCTTCGGACAGCGATAGCAATCAGCCCCAGCATTTT.

V usage is TRBV5-6 and J usage is TRBJ1-1; 7 bases map to TRBD1. In germline, CDR1 is SGHDT, CDR2 YYEEEE. This CDR3 is 15 amino acids long. Trimming removed 6 bases from V and 4 bases from J; junction bases left unmatched: 12. In DNA, the CDR3 is TGTGCCAGCAACACTATTGACAGGGTTAGCACTGAAGCTTTCTTT. Translation gives CASNTIDRVSTEAFF.

The gene calls are TRBV9 and TRBJ2-7; 11 nucleotides match TRBD2. The ends lost 4 bases at V and 3 bases at J; junction bases unmatched: 3. Germline values: CDR1 SGDLS, CDR2 YYNGEE. The CDR3 has 14 residues. This chain's CDR3 is CASSQTSGNYEQYF. The CDR3 DNA follows: TGTGCCAGCAGCCAGACTAGCGGGAACTACGAGCAGTACTTC.

The rearrangement uses TRBV5-4 and TRBJ1-4; 8 bases agree with TRBD1. V gave up 4 bases and J gave up 8 bases; unmatched junction bases: 13. Germline CDR1 reads SGHNT; CDR2 reads YYREEE (reference sequence). CDR3 length equals 16 residues. The CDR3 loop is CASSQEDREVREKLFF. The DNA for the CDR3 is TGTGCCAGCAGCCAGGAGGACAGGGAAGTTAGGGAAAAACTGTTTTTT.

The J gene is TRBJ2-2, the V gene TRBV6-1, with D possibly matching TRBD2 (7 bases). Trimming removed 11 bases at V and 4 bases at J, with 20 bases between. CDR1 MNHNS and CDR2 SASEGT come from the germline V gene. There are 15 residues in the CDR3. CDR3 region: CAAQWEGGITGELFF. DNA for the CDR3: TGTGCCGCCCAGTGGGAGGGGGGAATCACCGGGGAGCTGTTTTTT.

The chain carries TRBV5-6 and TRBJ2-3, with TRBD2 as a possible D gene (5 bases). Trimming stripped 1 base from V and 3 bases from J, with 6 bases between. Germline CDR1 and CDR2: SGHDT and YYEEEE. This CDR3 has 13 amino acids. The CDR3 is CASSLTGTDTQYF. The CDR3 nucleotides read TGTGCCAGCAGCTTGACGGGAACAGATACGCAGTATTTT.

The V and J genes are TRBV11-2 and TRBJ2-7; no clear D. Germline V gene lookup returns CDR1 SGHAT and CDR2 FQNNGV. V was pared by 2 bases and J by 4 bases, with 18 bases between. There are 16 residues in the CDR3. The CDR3 coding sequence is TGTGCCAGCAGCTTACAGGCGCCGGGCCCAGAATACGAGCAGTACTTC. This translates into CASSLQAPGPEYEQYF. The whole variable domain, remainder taken from reference TRBV11-2 and TRBJ2-7, is EAGVAQSPRYKIIEKRQSVAFWCNPISGHATLYWYQQILGQGPKLLIQFQNNGVVDDSQLPKDRFSAERLKGVDSTLKIQPAKLEDSAVYLCASSLQAPGPEYEQYFGPGTRLTVT.

Points on this clone: The same CDR3 arises from other DNA sequences in this sample as well. V and J are TRBV11-2 and TRBJ1-3; no clear D. V lost 2 bases and J lost 2, with 7 bases in between. Germline CDR1 and CDR2: SGHAT and FQNNGV. The CDR3 runs to 14 residues. CDR3 DNA sequence: TGTGCCAGCAGCTTATCCGGAGCTGGAAACACCATATATTTT. It yields the protein CASSLSGAGNTIYF.

The V gene is TRBV19, the J gene TRBJ2-2; TRBD1 matches 7 bases. The CDR3 spans 15 residues. J gave up 4 bases and V 7 bases, and 9 bases lay outside the gene matches. CDR1 LNHDA and CDR2 SQIVND come from the germline V gene (reference sequence). CDR3: CASMKRDRATGELFF. CDR3 sequence (DNA): TGTGCCAGTATGAAGAGGGACAGAGCCACCGGGGAGCTGTTTTTT.

The chain carries TRBV6-1 and TRBJ2-7; 7 bases agree with TRBD1. J was trimmed by 8 bases and V by 5 bases; bases with no gene match: 12. The CDR3 totals 14 residues. The V gene's germline CDR1 is MNHNS and CDR2 SASEGT. This chain's CDR3 is CASSTGTDPTKQYF. In DNA, the CDR3 is TGTGCCAGCAGTACCGGGACAGATCCTACGAAGCAGTACTTC.

The rearrangement joins TRBV6-5 to TRBJ1-2, with D possibly matching TRBD1 (5 bases). V was trimmed by 9 bases and J by 4 bases, leaving 15 bases between them. This CDR3 spans 13 amino acids. Germline values: CDR1 MNHEY, CDR2 SVGAGI. For the CDR3, the DNA is TGTGCCAGTAGCGTTCGTGGGGGCTATGGCTACACCTTC. Protein sequence: CASSVRGGYGYTF.

A few counts support this clone. Different DNA sequences within this sample yield the same CDR3. The V call is TRBV9, the J call TRBJ1-5, with D hard to call. This CDR3 spans 13 amino acids. Looked up from germline, CDR1 is SGDLS and CDR2 is YYNGEE. V lost 0 bases and J 6 bases, leaving 7 bases between the germline ends. The CDR3 sequence is CASSVGDGQPQHF. The DNA of the CDR3 is TGTGCCAGCAGCGTAGGGGATGGTCAGCCCCAGCATTTT.

This chain links TRBV7-6 with TRBJ2-7; perhaps TRBD2 as D (5 bases). The V gene lost 1 base and the J gene lost 3 bases, with 10 bases spanning the gap. Germline V gives CDR1 SGHVS, CDR2 FNYEAQ. This CDR3 is 14 amino acids long. The CDR3 DNA follows: TGTGCCAGCAGCTTAGGGGGAGCTAGCTACGAGCAGTACTTC. This translates into CASSLGGASYEQYF.

The chain links TRBV30 to TRBJ1-3; unclear D gene. Trimming left V 5 bases short and J 2 bases short, with 7 bases between. This CDR3 is 12 amino acids long. Germline lookup yields CDR1 GTSNPN and CDR2 SVGIG (reference sequence). The CDR3 protein is CAWQTTGNTIYF. The CDR3 nucleotides are TGTGCCTGGCAAACTACTGGAAACACCATATATTTT.

The V call is TRBV5-1, the J call TRBJ1-6; a possible D gene is TRBD1 (6 bases). The CDR3 runs 14 residues. Germline V gene lookup returns CDR1 SGHRS and CDR2 YFSETQ. Trimming cost V 0 bases and J 7 bases, with 8 bases left between them. CDR3 residues: CASSLATGNSPLHF. CDR3 sequence (DNA): TGCGCCAGCAGCTTGGCCACAGGGAATTCACCCCTCCACTTT.

This clone was seen just once. The chain joins TRBV18 to TRBJ1-6, with 9 bases aligning to TRBD1. The CDR3 has 14 residues. Germline V lookup: CDR1 KGHSH, CDR2 LQKENI. The V and J ends lost 5 bases and 11 bases, in that order; junction bases with no gene match: 7. The CDR3: CASSTEGQGTPLHF. For the CDR3, the DNA is TGTGCCAGCTCAACCGAGGGACAGGGTACACCCCTCCACTTT.

This chain connects TRBV18 to TRBJ2-7; the match to TRBD2 covers 14 bases. Germline CDR1 KGHSH, CDR2 LQKENI. CDR3 length: 18 residues. Germline trimming cut 4 bases from V and 3 bases from J; bases unmatched to any gene: 11. CDR3 bases: TGTGCCAGCTCACGTGGGACTAGCGGGAGAGGAGGTAGCTACGAGCAGTACTTC. Translating it yields CASSRGTSGRGGSYEQYF.

V and J are TRBV6-1 and TRBJ1-5, with D tentatively TRBD1 (5 bases). CDR3 length: 14 residues. Germline V lookup: CDR1 MNHNS, CDR2 SASEGT. Trimming removed 4 bases at V and 3 bases at J, with 10 bases between. The CDR3 loop is CASSVGTANQPQHF. CDR3 nucleotides: TGTGCCAGCAGTGTTGGGACGGCCAATCAGCCCCAGCATTTT.

The rearrangement joins TRBV4-1 to TRBJ1-4; TRBD1 aligns across 7 bases. CDR1 is MGHRA, CDR2 YSYEKL, per germline. V was pared by 0 bases and J by 8 bases, with 9 bases of the junction left unmatched. This CDR3 contains 16 residues. The CDR3 protein is CASSQERGRGDEKLFF. The CDR3 nucleotides read TGCGCCAGCAGCCAAGAGCGGGGCAGGGGGGACGAAAAACTGTTTTTT.

Comment on this clone: With a much larger clone just one base away, this may be a read error. Different DNA sequences within this sample yield the same CDR3. This chain uses TRBV7-2 with TRBJ2-3; D remains unclear. Germline CDR1 and CDR2: SGHTA and FQGNSA. Trimming removed 4 bases at V and 4 bases at J, with 6 bases between. The length of the CDR3 is 12 residues. The CDR3 nucleotides read TGTGCCAGCAGCTATAGTGCAGATACGCAGTATTTT. Amino acid sequence: CASSYSADTQYF. Looking up the rest from reference TRBV7-2 and TRBJ2-3 gives the full variable domain: GAGVSQSPSNKVTEKGKDVELRCDPISGHTALYWYRQSLGQGLEFLIYFQGNSAPDKSGLPSDRFSAERTGGSVSTLTIQRTQQEDSAVYLCASSYSADTQYFGPGTRLTVL.

This sequence joins TRBV18 and TRBJ1-5; D unresolved. V was cut by 3 bases and J by 8 bases, with 20 bases left in between. The CDR3 spans 16 residues. From germline, CDR1 is KGHSH and CDR2 LQKENI. CDR3 residues: CASSPYGGYPREPQHF. CDR3 in DNA: TGTGCCAGCTCACCGTACGGTGGGTACCCAAGGGAGCCCCAGCATTTT.